This T cell receptor (beta chain) originates from a study of T cell repertoires in cytomegalovirus infection. TCRdb independently ran MiXCR on the reads; one entry per CDR3 protein. The sample includes 150,000 to 200,000 distinct CDR3 sequences, more than 15% of them seen just once. With regard to this clonotype: No antigen is known for it.

Trimming shortened V by 0 bases and J by 0 bases, and 12 bases separated the two germline ends. From germline, CDR1 is MGHRA and CDR2 YSYEKL. The CDR3 extends over 17 amino acids. General study results and limits: HLA-C-restricted CMV-specific TCR beta clonotypes prevailed in the ex vivo response.

This TCR derives from a human donor in good health (CMV status not recorded). Some clones in this sample may be carry-over from other donors' samples. Sequencing used CD8+ T cells from PBMCs. The chain has TRBV4-1 and TRBJ2-1; D not resolved. In DNA, the CDR3 is TGCGCCAGCAGCCAAGATAACGACCCACTCTCCTACAATGAGCAGTTCTTC. Residues: CASSQDNDPLSYNEQFF.